The 20 T cell receptor beta chains presented below share a single source sample, sequenced in a study of OX40 agonist ivuxolimab in advanced cancers. TCRdb's copy holds only in-frame clones and misses some; the assay was immunoSEQ multiplex PCR. The table includes 90,000 to 100,000 clones, less than 90% detected once. This sample comprised CD4+ or CD8+ T cells sorted from blood, obtained in a trial of the OX40 agonist ivuxolimab. The receptors shown here come from an adult with an advanced solid tumor such as melanoma, head and neck, liver or kidney cancer.

This chain joins TRBV28 and TRBJ2-2; 10 nucleotides match TRBD2. The ends lost 7 bases at V and 5 bases at J; junction bases unmatched: 7. Germline CDR1 and CDR2: MDHEN and SYDVKM. This CDR3 is 15 amino acids long. CDR3 DNA sequence: TGTGCCAGCAACTTAGCGGGAGGTCCGACCGGGGAGCTGTTTTTT. It specifies CASNLAGGPTGELFF.

The gene calls are TRBV5-1 and TRBJ1-1; 7 bases are shared with TRBD1. The CDR3 spans 16 residues. Germline V gene lookup returns CDR1 SGHRS and CDR2 YFSETQ. The junction had 9 bases not matched to a gene; V was cut back by 4 bases and J by 0 bases. CDR3 region: CASSAPSGQMNTEAFF. The DNA for the CDR3 is TGCGCCAGCAGCGCGCCATCGGGACAGATGAACACTGAAGCTTTCTTT.

This clone was detected only once. The rearrangement joins TRBV4-2 to TRBJ1-1; 8 bases are shared with TRBD1. Germline V gives CDR1 LGHNA, CDR2 YNFKEQ. This CDR3 comprises 15 residues. V lost 4 bases, J lost 1 base, and 5 bases stayed unmatched. CDR3 sequence: CASSRGTGPNTEAFF. CDR3 nucleotides: TGTGCCAGCAGCCGAGGGACAGGACCGAACACTGAAGCTTTCTTT.

The chain carries TRBV27 and TRBJ1-5, with TRBD1 as a possible D gene (5 bases). There are 15 residues in the CDR3. Trimming removed 6 bases at V and 2 bases at J, with 14 bases between. CDR1 MNHEY and CDR2 SMNVEV come from the germline V gene (reference sequence). The CDR3 here is CASSRRRERNQPQHF. In DNA form, the CDR3 reads TGTGCCAGCAGCCGCCGCAGGGAGCGCAATCAGCCCCAGCATTTT.

On this clone itself: Other DNA sequences within the sample encode an identical CDR3. This chain links TRBV30 with TRBJ2-5; the D is unclear. This CDR3 region has 11 residues. The V gene lost 0 bases and the J gene lost 4 bases, with 3 bases spanning the gap. Germline CDR1 reads GTSNPN; CDR2 reads SVGIG (reference sequence). CDR3 nucleotides: TGTGCCTGGAGTGTTCTAGAGACCCAGTACTTC. This sequence encodes CAWSVLETQYF.

This chain uses TRBV5-8 with TRBJ2-1, with a possible D match to TRBD2 (5 bases). CDR1 SGHTS and CDR2 YDEGEE come from the germline V gene. V was pared by 1 base and J by 15 bases, with 11 bases between. The CDR3 length is 11 residues. The CDR3 here is CASSLTRRLFF. CDR3 in DNA: TGTGCCAGCAGCTTGACTAGGCGACTGTTCTTC.

CDR3 bases: TGTGCCAGCTCACCACCTGGCGGGAGAACTCACAATGAGCAGTTCTTC. Translation gives CASSPPGGRTHNEQFF. This chain uses TRBV18 with TRBJ2-1, with 7 positions matching TRBD2. Germline V gene lookup returns CDR1 KGHSH and CDR2 LQKENI. J was trimmed by 5 bases and V by 0 bases; bases with no gene match: 7. The CDR3 contains 16 residues.

The chain links TRBV6-1 to TRBJ1-6; perhaps TRBD1 as D (5 bases). The germline CDR1 and CDR2 sequences are MNHNS and SASEGT. The CDR3 has 15 amino acids. V was clipped by 0 bases and J by 9 bases, with 12 bases between them. The CDR3 DNA reads as TGTGCCAGCAGTGAAGCGACGCCAAGGGGTTCACCCCTCCACTTT. This sequence encodes CASSEATPRGSPLHF.

The rearrangement links TRBV5-6 to TRBJ1-2; D might be TRBD1 (5 bases). Trimming took 2 bases from V and 5 from J, leaving 10 bases between them. This CDR3 is built from 13 residues. From germline, CDR1 is SGHDT and CDR2 YYEEEE. In DNA form, the CDR3 reads TGTGCCAGCAGCTTCACAGGCCATTATGGCTACACCTTC. It is translated as CASSFTGHYGYTF.

The genes are TRBV11-2 and TRBJ2-1; tentative D call: TRBD1 (5 bases). Trimming took off 3 bases at V and 3 bases at J, with 6 bases between the two ends. This CDR3 region has 13 residues. The germline V gene has CDR1 SGHAT and CDR2 FQNNGV. CDR3 sequence reads: CASSLQGYNEQFF. CDR3 nucleotide sequence: TGTGCCAGCAGCTTGCAGGGCTACAATGAGCAGTTCTTC.

V is TRBV2 and J is TRBJ2-1; the match to TRBD1 covers 8 bases. The V and J ends lost 9 bases and 6 bases, in that order; junction bases with no gene match: 7. The CDR3 runs to 13 residues. Germline CDR1 and CDR2: SNHLY and FYNNEI. CDR3 sequence: CARGYTGGNEQFF. The CDR3 DNA reads TGTGCCAGAGGATATACAGGGGGCAATGAGCAGTTCTTC.

The genes are TRBV28 and TRBJ1-2; 8 nucleotides align to TRBD1. Per the germline V gene, CDR1 is MDHEN and CDR2 is SYDVKM. J was trimmed by 8 bases and V by 6 bases; bases with no gene match: 8. The CDR3 spans 13 residues. CDR3 nucleotides: TGTGCCAGCAGCCTGGACAGGGTCAGGGGCTACACCTTC. Its translation: CASSLDRVRGYTF.

A note on this clone: Other DNA sequences in the sample encode the same CDR3. This chain connects TRBV19 to TRBJ1-3, with D hard to call. V was clipped by 2 bases and J by 1 base, with 9 bases between them. The CDR3 has 15 amino acids. In germline, CDR1 is LNHDA, CDR2 SQIVND (reference sequence). CDR3 region: CASSIIEGSGNTIYF. As DNA, the CDR3 is TGTGCCAGTAGTATAATCGAGGGATCTGGAAACACCATATATTTT.

The J gene is TRBJ2-1, the V gene TRBV7-3; TRBD2 aligns across 13 bases. This CDR3 spans 16 amino acids. Germline lookup yields CDR1 SGHTA and CDR2 FQGTGA. Trimming cost V 4 bases and J 6 bases; bases outside gene matches: 6. The DNA of the CDR3 is TGTGCCAGCAGCTCAGGACTAGCGGGGGCACGCAATGAGCAGTTCTTC. Translated, it gives CASSSGLAGARNEQFF.

This clone has only one observation. The J gene is TRBJ1-3, the V gene TRBV19; D gene ambiguous. This CDR3 contains 14 residues. Trimming pared 9 bases from V and 1 base from J, leaving 13 bases between. CDR1 LNHDA and CDR2 SQIVND come from the germline V gene (reference sequence). The CDR3 region is CASPAPVSGNTIYF. CDR3 sequence (DNA): TGTGCCAGCCCCGCGCCGGTGTCTGGAAACACCATATATTTT.

This chain connects TRBV6-1 to TRBJ2-3; D remains ambiguous. V was cut by 1 base and J by 1 base, with 6 bases left in between. CDR1 is MNHNS and CDR2 is SASEGT in the germline V gene. The CDR3 sequence is 14 residues long. This chain's CDR3 is CASSEGRRTDTQYF. CDR3 in DNA: TGTGCCAGCAGTGAAGGCCGCCGCACAGATACGCAGTATTTT.

This clone was counted between two and nine times. V usage is TRBV6-6 and J usage is TRBJ1-5; possible D gene TRBD1, 5 bases. This CDR3 contains 12 residues. Trimming stripped 8 bases from V and 3 bases from J, with 8 bases between. Germline CDR1 is MNHNY and CDR2 is SVGAGI (reference sequence). The CDR3, as DNA: TGTGCCAGCGAGGGGTACAATCAGCCCCAGCATTTT. This translates into CASEGYNQPQHF.

The chain has TRBV11-1 and TRBJ1-1; D uncertain. V gave up 1 base and J gave up 1 base, with 4 bases separating them. This CDR3 region has 13 residues. Germline V CDR1 and CDR2: SGHAT, FQDESV (reference sequence). The CDR3 is CASSLGENTEAFF. CDR3 nucleotide sequence: TGTGCCAGCAGCTTAGGAGAGAACACTGAAGCTTTCTTT.

The CDR3 DNA sequence: TGTGCCAGTAGTATTGGGTCAGCAGGGAGGAGCACTGAAGCTTTCTTT. This encodes CASSIGSAGRSTEAFF. The rearrangement uses TRBV19 and TRBJ1-1; D is perhaps TRBD1 (5 bases). Germline V gene lookup returns CDR1 LNHDA and CDR2 SQIVND (reference sequence). Trimming left V 3 bases short and J 4 bases short, with 18 bases between. The CDR3 length is 16 residues.

This rearrangement joins TRBV28 to TRBJ2-7; D gene unclear. The CDR3 has 11 residues. Trimming removed 5 bases at V and 6 bases at J, with 8 bases between. Germline V lookup: CDR1 MDHEN, CDR2 SYDVKM. The CDR3 sequence is CASSTLFEQYF. DNA of the CDR3: TGTGCCAGCAGTACGCTTTTCGAGCAGTACTTC.